This TCR beta chain was obtained from a study of T cells expressing NK-cell markers. Study findings and constraints: About 1.0-7.0% of CD8+ T cells in a handful of donors belonged to dominant NKG2C+ clonotypes.

In regard to this clonotype: Its antigen is not identified.

This CDR3 has 17 amino acids. Looked up from germline, CDR1 is SEHNR and CDR2 is FQNEAQ (reference sequence). 5'RACE template switching built TCR beta cDNA with unique molecular identifiers. From its re-call of the 5' RACE reads, TCRdb lists each CDR3 protein once, without DNA. The repertoire table contains about 150,000 distinct CDR3 sequences. V gene TRBV7-9 combines with J gene TRBJ2-1; the TCRdb call, TRBD2, lacks DNA for checking. The sequencing sample was made of blood T cells: a sorted CD56 or NKG2C T cell subset, CD4+ or CD8+ T cells, or bulk PBMC T cells (not recorded which). The receptor was derived from a woman aged 45-65 years in good health. The CDR3 region is CASSPGLAASSYNEQFF.